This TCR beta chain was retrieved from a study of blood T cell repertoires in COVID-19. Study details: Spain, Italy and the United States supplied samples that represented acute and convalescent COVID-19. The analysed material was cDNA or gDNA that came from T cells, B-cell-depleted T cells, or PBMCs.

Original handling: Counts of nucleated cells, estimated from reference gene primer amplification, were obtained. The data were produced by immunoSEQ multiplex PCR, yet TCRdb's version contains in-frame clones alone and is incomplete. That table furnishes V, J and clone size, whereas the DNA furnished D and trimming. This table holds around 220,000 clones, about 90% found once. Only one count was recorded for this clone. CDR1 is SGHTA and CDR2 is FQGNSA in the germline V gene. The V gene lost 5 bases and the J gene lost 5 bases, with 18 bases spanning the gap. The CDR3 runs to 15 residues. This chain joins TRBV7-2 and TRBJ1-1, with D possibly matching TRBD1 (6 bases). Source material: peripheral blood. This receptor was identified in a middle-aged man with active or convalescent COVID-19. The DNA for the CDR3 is TGTGCCAGCAGCCTATCCCCCGTAAGGGGGACTGAAGCTTTCTTT. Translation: CASSLSPVRGTEAFF.